This is a list of T cell receptor beta chains from one sample in a study of OX40 agonist ivuxolimab in advanced cancers. Sequenced by immunoSEQ multiplex PCR; TCRdb stores in-frame clones only, minus some. The sample gives roughly 42,000 clones, about 90% of which show up once; about 28% is in the top ten. The material sequenced was CD4+ or CD8+ T cells sorted from blood, taken in a trial of the OX40 agonist ivuxolimab. Source of these receptors: an adult with an advanced solid tumor such as melanoma, head and neck, liver or kidney cancer. Each CDR3 is given with its conserved first and last residue.

>TRBV29-1|TRBJ2-1
CSVPGQGAYEQFF
>TRBV7-9|TRBJ2-1
CASSGGRAIDEQFF
>TRBV19|TRBJ1-4
CASSILQGWEKLFF
>TRBV9|TRBJ2-1
CASSVADFYSEQFF
>TRBV10-3|TRBJ2-5
CAISEGVGQETQYF
>TRBV15|TRBJ2-2
CAVSGANTGELFF
>TRBV18|TRBJ2-7
CASSYSSGSANEQYF
>TRBV2|TRBJ1-3
CASSVYLSGNTIYF
>TRBV6-5|TRBJ2-7
CASSVRTSGVYEQYF
>TRBV28|TRBJ2-1
CASSLPGASGTYNEQFF
>TRBV7-2|TRBJ2-7
CASRPPGVSHEQYF
>TRBV19|TRBJ2-1
CASSIGTGGFYNEQFF
>TRBV19|TRBJ2-7
CASSRAGGPTYEQYF
>TRBV7-9|TRBJ1-2
CASSRDGYTF
>TRBV9|TRBJ2-3
CASSVEGALVDTQYF
>TRBV27|TRBJ2-7
CASSFMTSGSEQYF
>TRBV29-1|TRBJ2-1
CSTSGTSGRSYNEQFF
>TRBV11-2|TRBJ1-4
CASSGGSGNEKLFF
>TRBV28|TRBJ2-1
CASINQGFANEQFF
>TRBV6-5|TRBJ1-1
CASRDGGNTEAFF
>TRBV5-6|TRBJ1-6
CASSWRATASPLHF
>TRBV11-2|TRBJ2-3
CASSPPGREHDTQYF
>TRBV4-1|TRBJ2-2
CASSQGTSRNTGELFF
>TRBV7-2|TRBJ2-1
CASSLVLAGVRNEQFF
>TRBV6-5|TRBJ1-1
CASSLSGTANTEAFF
>TRBV29-1|TRBJ2-7
CSVVRDAGPLSYEQYF
>TRBV5-8|TRBJ2-3
CASSSTGLAGDTQYF
>TRBV4-1|TRBJ2-7
CASSQGAGVGEQYF
>TRBV2|TRBJ2-3
CASSGRGGTNTQYF
>TRBV6-5|TRBJ1-2
CASSEIYGCTF
>TRBV9|TRBJ2-3
CASSATSTDTQYF
>TRBV7-2|TRBJ1-1
CASSLVAGGSGNTEAFF
>TRBV15|TRBJ2-7
CATSRDRLASGIYEQYF
>TRBV9|TRBJ2-7
CASSVGGGRSYEQYF
>TRBV27|TRBJ2-1
CASSLTGTAYNEQFF
>TRBV5-1|TRBJ2-1
CASSWGNYNEQFF
>TRBV11-2|TRBJ2-7
CASSLVRRTSYEQYF
>TRBV4-3|TRBJ2-7
CASSPNTFKEQYF
>TRBV2|TRBJ2-1
CASTRLAGVIYEQFF
>TRBV19|TRBJ1-2
CAIGTGTYGYTF
>TRBV19|TRBJ2-7
CASSSSGRVNEQYF
>TRBV5-6|TRBJ2-1
CASSRPYNEQFF
>TRBV4-1|TRBJ2-1
CASSQRQREGEQFF
>TRBV4-1|TRBJ1-2
CASSQEVGGAGGYTF
>TRBV7-9|TRBJ2-2
CASSSSSGTSGKRTGELFF